One and the same sample provided the 32 T cell receptor beta chains below, sequenced in a study of blood T cells in healthy people across ages. A sample-barcoded 5' primer and a J-beta primer mix were used in a second PCR of roughly 6 to 11 cycles. TCRdb re-called the 5' RACE reads through MiXCR, storing one row per CDR3 protein. The table shows around 800,000 distinct CDR3 sequences, with roughly 24% occurring only once. These same data were also listed under a study on T cells of mothers and their children.

Sequencing input: blood. The receptors here all came from a boy under 18 in good health.

The V gene is TRBV25-1, the J gene TRBJ1-3; D gene uncertain. This CDR3 is built from 14 residues. Germline V lookup: CDR1 MGHDK, CDR2 SYGVNS. The ends were cut back, 2 bases at V and 4 bases at J, with 9 bases in the middle. CDR3 DNA: TGTGCCAGCAGTGAACCGGGGTCCGGAAACACCATATATTTT. This codes for CASSEPGSGNTIYF. Using reference TRBV25-1 and TRBJ1-3 for the parts outside the CDR3, the full variable domain is EADIYQTPRYLVIGTGKKITLECSQTMGHDKMYWYQQDPGMELHLIHYSYGVNSTEKGDLSSESTVSRIRTEHFPLTLESARPSHTSQYLCASSEPGSGNTIYFGEGSWLTVV.

This clonotype was seen a handful of times. The V and J genes are TRBV2 and TRBJ2-5, with 7 bases aligning to TRBD1. The CDR3 is 12 residues long. CDR1 and CDR2 (germline): SNHLY, FYNNEI. Unmatched junction bases numbered 8, after V lost 9 bases and J lost 7 bases. Here the CDR3 DNA reads TGTGCCAGACAACAGGGGACGAGGACCCAGTACTTC. As protein: CARQQGTRTQYF.

The chain combines TRBV18 with TRBJ1-1; D is undetermined. Germline CDR1 is KGHSH and CDR2 is LQKENI. Trimming removed 0 bases from V and 1 base from J, with 3 bases in between. The CDR3 loop spans 13 amino acids. CDR3 sequence: CASSPPGNTEAFF. Here the CDR3 DNA reads TGTGCCAGCTCACCACCGGGGAACACTGAAGCTTTCTTT.

In its sample, this clonotype was seen a few times. The chain is built from TRBV7-2 and TRBJ1-2; 7 nucleotides agree with TRBD1. The CDR3 is 18 residues long. Germline loops: CDR1 SGHTA, CDR2 FQGNSA. The trim removed 1 base at V and 2 bases at J, leaving 13 bases unmatched. The DNA of the CDR3 is TGTGCCAGCAGCTTAGATGGGGCGGCAGGGGGTGAAAACTATGGCTACACCTTC. This sequence encodes CASSLDGAAGGENYGYTF.

This chain connects TRBV9 to TRBJ2-1; 7 bases map to TRBD2. Trimming removed 1 base from V and 2 bases from J; junction bases left unmatched: 6. The CDR3 has 16 amino acids. Germline V gene sequence: CDR1 SGDLS, CDR2 YYNGEE. CDR3 residues: CASSVIILAAYNEQFF. CDR3 bases: TGTGCCAGCAGCGTAATCATCCTAGCGGCCTACAATGAGCAGTTCTTC.

In this sample, this clonotype turned up once. The genes are TRBV25-1 and TRBJ2-4; D is tentatively TRBD1 or TRBD2 (5 bases each). The germline gives CDR1 MGHDK, CDR2 SYGVNS. This CDR3 region has 16 residues. Trimming cost V 8 bases and J 4 bases, with 21 bases left between them. CDR3 sequence: CASGRSSWDGKNIQYF. The CDR3 DNA reads TGTGCCAGCGGTCGCAGCAGCTGGGACGGGAAAAACATTCAGTACTTC.

The V and J genes are TRBV27 and TRBJ2-7; no definite D call. This CDR3 has 17 residues. Germline CDR1 and CDR2: MNHEY and SMNVEV (reference sequence). Trimming removed 5 bases at V and 4 bases at J, with 24 bases between. The CDR3 reads CASSTPPREESIYEQYF. As DNA, the CDR3 is TGTGCCAGCAGTACTCCCCCCCGAGAGGAATCCATTTACGAGCAGTACTTC.

The chain links TRBV7-9 to TRBJ1-2, with 7 bases identical to TRBD1. CDR3 length equals 15 residues. V gave up 5 bases and J gave up 5 bases; unmatched junction bases: 11. Germline loops: CDR1 SEHNR, CDR2 FQNEAQ (reference sequence). CDR3 sequence (DNA): TGTGCCAGCAGCACAGGGACAGCCTCGCAGTATGGCTACACCTTC. Translating it yields CASSTGTASQYGYTF.

This clonotype was recorded a few times. The chain couples TRBV5-5 to TRBJ2-7; 11 bases align to TRBD1. This CDR3 has 14 amino acids. J lost 9 bases, V lost 3 bases, and 8 bases had no gene match. The germline V gene has CDR1 SGHKS and CDR2 YYEKEE (reference sequence). DNA for the CDR3: TGTGCCAGCAGCTCTGGGACAGGGGGTCGAGGGCAGTACTTC. Translated, it gives CASSSGTGGRGQYF.

This chain links TRBV4-1 with TRBJ2-5, with D perhaps given as TRBD1 or TRBD2 (5 bases each). Germline lookup yields CDR1 MGHRA and CDR2 YSYEKL. V lost 0 bases and J 0 bases, leaving 8 bases between the germline ends. This CDR3 is 15 amino acids long. CDR3 coding DNA: TGCGCCAGCAGCCAAGAGAGGGGACACCAAGAGACCCAGTACTTC. This gives the protein CASSQERGHQETQYF.

The rearrangement joins TRBV24-1 to TRBJ2-5; 11 nucleotides align to TRBD2. Looked up from germline, CDR1 is KGHDR and CDR2 is SFDVKD. J was trimmed by 2 bases and V by 3 bases; bases with no gene match: 1. There are 15 residues in the CDR3. The chain's CDR3 is CATSDLAGGQETQYF. CDR3 in DNA: TGTGCCACCAGTGATCTAGCGGGGGGACAAGAGACCCAGTACTTC.

The chain combines TRBV5-1 with TRBJ2-7; 8 nucleotides agree with TRBD2. The germline CDR1 and CDR2 sequences are SGHRS and YFSETQ. CDR3 length: 13 residues. The V gene end was trimmed by 1 base and the J gene end by 6 bases; junction bases not matched to a gene: 3. In nucleotides, the CDR3 is TGCGCCAGCAGCTTGCAGGCGGGAGGCGAGCAGTACTTC. The encoded protein is CASSLQAGGEQYF. Drawing the rest from reference TRBV5-1 and TRBJ2-7, the complete variable domain is KAGVTQTPRYLIKTRGQQVTLSCSPISGHRSVSWYQQTPGQGLQFLFEYFSETQRNKGNFPGRFSGRQFSNSRSEMNVSTLELGDSALYLCASSLQAGGEQYFGPGTRLTVT.

This clonotype was seen a handful of times. This chain joins TRBV7-3 and TRBJ1-4; D gene unclear. Trimming stripped 5 bases from V and 0 bases from J, with 16 bases between. This CDR3 region has 17 residues. Looked up from germline, CDR1 is SGHTA and CDR2 is FQGTGA. CDR3 nucleotide sequence: TGTGCCAGCAGCCCCCTAAGGGTGTCTCCAACTAATGAAAAACTGTTTTTT. It specifies CASSPLRVSPTNEKLFF.

This chain connects TRBV29-1 to TRBJ1-1; no clear D gene. The V and J ends lost 3 bases and 1 base respectively, with 6 bases between them. The CDR3 covers 12 residues. The germline CDR1 and CDR2 sequences are SQVTM and ANQGSEA. The DNA of the CDR3 is TGCAGCGTTGATGCGGAGAACACTGAAGCTTTCTTT. Its translation is CSVDAENTEAFF.

This clonotype showed up many times. The chain employs TRBV7-2 and TRBJ2-7, with a tentative D call TRBD2 (5 bases). The DNA end is more similar to TRBJ2-3, so the J call may be wrong. In germline, CDR1 is SGHTA, CDR2 FQGNSA. CDR3 size: 12 residues. The CDR3 region has the DNA TGTGCCAGCAGCTTAGGACGGGGAGAGCAGTATTTT. Encoded protein: CASSLGRGEQYF.

This rearrangement joins TRBV29-1 to TRBJ1-5, with TRBD1 identical over 8 bases. The germline CDR1 and CDR2 sequences are SQVTM and ANQGSEA. The length of the CDR3 is 14 residues. V lost 6 bases and J lost 6; bases outside the gene matches: 10. CDR3 in amino acids: CSVSQGQGLQPQHF. In DNA, the CDR3 is TGCAGCGTCTCTCAAGGACAGGGACTTCAGCCCCAGCATTTT.

This rearrangement joins TRBV7-3 to TRBJ1-2, with TRBD1 matching over 8 bases. Trimming removed 0 bases from V and 3 bases from J; junction bases left unmatched: 0. Per the germline V gene, CDR1 is SGHTA and CDR2 is FQGTGA. The CDR3 extends over 14 amino acids. The DNA of the CDR3 is TGTGCCAGCAGCTTAACGGGACAGGACTATGGCTACACCTTC. It yields the protein CASSLTGQDYGYTF.

This chain links TRBV12-3 or TRBV12-4 with TRBJ1-1; weak D call: TRBD1 (5 bases). CDR3 length: 16 residues. The V end was cut by 5 bases, the J end by 1 base, with 17 bases between. Written as DNA, the CDR3 is TGTGCCAGCAGTGACCACGTGTGGGGCGGGAACACTGAAGCTTTCTTT. Translation gives CASSDHVWGGNTEAFF.

As regards this clonotype: The junction departs from the called germline gene at one end, perhaps through a read error. The chain recombines TRBV20-1 with TRBJ2-5, with D perhaps given as TRBD1 or TRBD2 (5 bases each). Germline V gene data show CDR1 as DFQATT and CDR2 as SNEGSKA (reference sequence). The CDR3 contains 13 residues. CDR3 loop: CSAPGRLQGTQYF. Here the CDR3 DNA reads TGCAGTGCCCCGGGACGCCTACAAGGGACCCAGTACTTC.

In its sample, this clonotype was seen a few times. The chain employs TRBV20-1 and TRBJ2-7; 8 nucleotides agree with TRBD1. The CDR3 loop spans 15 amino acids. The V gene's germline CDR1 is DFQATT and CDR2 SNEGSKA (reference sequence). Unmatched junction bases numbered 12, after V lost 3 bases and J lost 5 bases. The CDR3 is CSASPDRGYLNEQYF. CDR3 nucleotide sequence: TGCAGTGCTAGCCCAGACAGGGGCTATCTGAACGAGCAGTACTTC.

The chain recombines TRBV29-1 with TRBJ2-7, with a weak D call TRBD2 (7 bases). V was pared by 6 bases and J by 1 base, with 16 bases between. Germline V CDR1 and CDR2: SQVTM, ANQGSEA. The CDR3 extends over 14 amino acids. In DNA, the CDR3 is TGCAGCGTCCGGGTAGAGGGGGGGTCCTACGAGCAGTACTTC. Translating it yields CSVRVEGGSYEQYF.

The rearrangement links TRBV20-1 to TRBJ2-1; 10 bases are a match to TRBD1. The DNA end favors TRBJ2-5, so the J call may be wrong. The CDR3 is made up of 14 amino acids. Germline V gives CDR1 DFQATT, CDR2 SNEGSKA (reference sequence). The CDR3 here is CSAGTGVVVETQYF. CDR3 in DNA: TGCAGTGCCGGGACAGGGGTCGTAGTAGAGACCCAGTACTTC.

The gene calls are TRBV4-1 and TRBJ2-7, with 7 bases aligning to TRBD2. V lost 3 bases, J lost 3 bases, and 5 bases stayed unmatched. Germline V gene sequence: CDR1 MGHRA, CDR2 YSYEKL. The CDR3 runs 14 residues. This chain's CDR3 is CASSHPGLGYEQYF. In DNA form, the CDR3 reads TGCGCCAGCAGCCATCCTGGACTAGGCTACGAGCAGTACTTC.

V gene TRBV27 combines with J gene TRBJ2-5; 12 bases align to TRBD2. The DNA matches TRBJ2-7 better at its end, which makes the J call doubtful. Germline V lookup: CDR1 MNHEY, CDR2 SMNVEV (reference sequence). CDR3 size: 15 residues. CDR3 sequence reads: CASSSGTSGLYEQYF. The CDR3 region has the DNA TGTGCCAGCAGTTCCGGGACTAGCGGGTTGTACGAGCAGTACTTC.

This chain connects TRBV20-1 to TRBJ2-7; the D gene is possibly TRBD1 (6 bases). Germline V gene data show CDR1 as DFQATT and CDR2 as SNEGSKA (reference sequence). The CDR3 covers 14 residues. The germline V and J ends were trimmed by 1 base and 3 bases, with 13 bases remaining between them. CDR3 residues: CSARGDTEIYEQYF. The CDR3 nucleotides are TGCAGTGCTAGAGGGGACACGGAAATCTACGAGCAGTACTTC.

The chain couples TRBV12-3 or TRBV12-4 to TRBJ2-1, with TRBD2 as a possible D gene (7 bases). The CDR3 extends over 15 amino acids. The V end lost 4 bases, the J end lost 7 bases, and 17 bases lay between the germline ends. CDR3 sequence: CASSYGGPPENEQFF. The CDR3 bases are TGTGCCAGCAGTTACGGGGGGCCCCCAGAAAATGAGCAGTTCTTC.

V usage is TRBV5-1 and J usage is TRBJ2-7; 11 bases agree with TRBD1. Germline CDR1 reads SGHRS; CDR2 reads YFSETQ. The V gene end was trimmed by 4 bases and the J gene end by 8 bases; junction bases not matched to a gene: 8. This CDR3 spans 14 amino acids. The CDR3 region is CASSPNGQGAQQYF. The CDR3 coding sequence is TGCGCCAGCAGCCCGAATGGACAGGGGGCGCAGCAGTACTTC.

The V call is TRBV12-3 or TRBV12-4, the J call TRBJ1-1; D is unresolved. V lost 8 bases to trimming and J lost 0 bases, with 22 bases between them. CDR3 size: 17 residues. For the CDR3, the DNA is TGTGCCAGCCGAGGGAGATGGTTTGGGCCCTTGAACACTGAAGCTTTCTTT. Translation: CASRGRWFGPLNTEAFF.

The chain joins TRBV6-2 or TRBV6-3 to TRBJ2-5, with D perhaps matching TRBD1 or TRBD2 (7 bases each). The CDR3 consists of 20 residues. V was pared by 4 bases and J by 0 bases, with 27 bases between. Germline V lookup: CDR1 MNHEY, CDR2 SVGEGT. The CDR3 bases are TGTGCCAGCAGTTCGCCCAGGGGGGGCCTTATAGGCTCTCACCAAGAGACCCAGTACTTC. Translating it yields CASSSPRGGLIGSHQETQYF.

The table lists this clonotype with a few counts. V gene TRBV7-2 combines with J gene TRBJ1-5; 7 bases fit TRBD1. This CDR3 has 15 residues. CDR1 is SGHTA, CDR2 FQGNSA, per germline. Germline trimming cut 4 bases from V and 3 bases from J; bases unmatched to any gene: 6. In DNA, the CDR3 is TGTGCCAGCAGCTCCAGGGGGTATAACAATCAGCCCCAGCATTTT. This sequence encodes CASSSRGYNNQPQHF.

The chain links TRBV5-1 to TRBJ2-1; 9 nucleotides match TRBD2. The CDR3 has 16 residues. J was trimmed by 1 base and V by 0 bases; bases with no gene match: 2. CDR1 is SGHRS, CDR2 YFSETQ, per germline. CDR3 bases: TGCGCCAGCAGCTTGGGAACTAGCGGGTCCTACAATGAGCAGTTCTTC. This gives the protein CASSLGTSGSYNEQFF.

The sample holds a few counts of this clonotype. The rearrangement links TRBV6-1 to TRBJ1-5; no clear D gene. The CDR3 spans 13 residues. Trimming stripped 1 base from V and 12 bases from J, with 13 bases between. The V gene's germline CDR1 is MNHNS and CDR2 SASEGT. Here the CDR3 DNA reads TGTGCCAGCAGTGAAGGGGTTAGGGAGGTCCAGCATTTT. Protein sequence: CASSEGVREVQHF.